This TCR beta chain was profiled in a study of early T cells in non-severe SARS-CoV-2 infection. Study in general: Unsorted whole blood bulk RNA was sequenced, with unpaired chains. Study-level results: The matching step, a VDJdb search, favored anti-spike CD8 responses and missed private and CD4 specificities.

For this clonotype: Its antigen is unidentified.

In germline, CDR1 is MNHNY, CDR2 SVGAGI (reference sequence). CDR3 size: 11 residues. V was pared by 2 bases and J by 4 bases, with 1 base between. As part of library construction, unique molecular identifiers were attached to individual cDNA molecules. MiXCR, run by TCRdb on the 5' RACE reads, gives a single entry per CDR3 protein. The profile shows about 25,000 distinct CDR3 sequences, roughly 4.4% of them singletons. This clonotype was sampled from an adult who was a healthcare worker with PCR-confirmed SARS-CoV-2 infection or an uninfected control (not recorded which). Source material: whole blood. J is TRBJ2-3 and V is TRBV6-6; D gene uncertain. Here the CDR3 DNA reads TGTGCCAGCAGTTACCCAGATACGCAGTATTTT. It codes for CASSYPDTQYF.